This TCR beta chain is drawn from a study of beta chain features in type 1 diabetes. Regarding the study as a whole: Small HLA sub-analyses could not settle whether HLA shapes TCRB rearrangement. More deletions and fewer insertions at VDJ junctions were found in patients with type 1 diabetes. TCRB CDR3s from Type 1 diabetes patients were moderately but significantly shorter in all four CD4+ subsets.

Expressed TCRB transcripts were sequenced because the entire RNA isolate underwent reverse transcription. This table comes from immunoSEQ multiplex PCR, and its TCRdb copy is limited to in-frame clones, with some not included. The sample includes roughly 340,000 clones, about 13% of them seen just once. Germline V gene sequence: CDR1 SGHNT, CDR2 YENEEA. This CDR3 is built from 13 residues. V lost 5 bases and J 4 bases, leaving 11 bases between the germline ends. Note on this clone: What it binds is not known.

Sequencing was carried out using naive CD4+ T cells from blood. This TCR was sampled from a young woman with type 1 diabetes. V and J are TRBV11-3 and TRBJ1-2; the D gene is possibly TRBD1 (6 bases). The CDR3 protein is CASSLDRIYGYTF. The CDR3, as DNA: TGTGCCAGCAGCCTCGACAGGATCTATGGCTACACCTTC. Full variable domain (rest looked up from reference TRBV11-3 and TRBJ1-2): EAGVVQSPRYKIIEKKQPVAFWCNPISGHNTLYWYLQNLGQGPELLIRYENEEAVDDSQLPKDRFSAERLKGVDSTLKIQPAELGDSAVYLCASSLDRIYGYTFGSGTRLTVV.